These 8 T cell receptor beta chains originate from one sample sequenced in a study of shared clonotypes between healthy human individuals. Sequenced by immunoSEQ multiplex PCR; TCRdb stores in-frame clones only, minus some. The sample lists about 1.5 million clones; approximately 98% were seen once. Sequencing used naive CD4+ T cells sorted from blood. The subset denotes: CD45RA+ positively selected. All receptors derive from a man under 40 in good health.

The chain has TRBV19 and TRBJ2-1; TRBD2 agrees at 14 bases. Per the germline V gene, CDR1 is LNHDA and CDR2 is SQIVND (reference sequence). This CDR3 is built from 15 residues. Trimming took 9 bases from V and 8 from J; bases not matched to a gene: 9. The CDR3 DNA is TGTGCCAGCGGACTAGCGGGAGGTCGAGGGGATGAGCAGTTCTTC. Its protein product is CASGLAGGRGDEQFF.

The genes are TRBV6-1 and TRBJ1-1; possibly TRBD1 for D (5 bases). Germline-derived CDR1 and CDR2 are MNHNS and SASEGT. This CDR3 spans 13 amino acids. The germline V and J ends were trimmed by 2 bases and 6 bases, with 10 bases remaining between them. CDR3 in DNA: TGTGCCAGCAGTGAACGGGGGTTCGCTGAAGCTTTCTTT. It yields the protein CASSERGFAEAFF.

The V gene is TRBV7-3, the J gene TRBJ2-3, with D possibly matching TRBD2 (5 bases). The germline CDR1 and CDR2 sequences are SGHTA and FQGTGA. Trimming stripped 2 bases from V and 0 bases from J, with 12 bases between. This CDR3 region has 16 residues. The CDR3 here is CASSLLGSGSTDTQYF. The CDR3 DNA is TGTGCCAGCAGCTTACTGGGGAGTGGGAGCACAGATACGCAGTATTTT.

V is TRBV28 and J is TRBJ1-1; 10 nucleotides line up with TRBD1. V gave up 11 bases and J gave up 12 bases; unmatched junction bases: 6. Germline V gene lookup returns CDR1 MDHEN and CDR2 SYDVKM. This CDR3 spans 10 amino acids. CDR3 nucleotide sequence: TGTGCCGGAAGGGACAGGGGAACTTTCTTT. Amino acids: CAGRDRGTFF.

Here the CDR3 reads CASSSGETANEKLFF. The DNA for the CDR3 is TGTGCCAGCAGTTCGGGGGAAACTGCTAATGAAAAACTGTTTTTT. The rearrangement joins TRBV7-9 to TRBJ1-4; a possible D gene is TRBD1 (5 bases). With 6 bases removed from V and 3 bases from J, the gap between germline ends came to 14 bases. The CDR3 spans 15 residues. CDR1 is SEHNR and CDR2 is FQNEAQ in the germline V gene (reference sequence).

The V gene is TRBV27, the J gene TRBJ2-7; D possibly corresponds to TRBD1 (6 bases). The germline V gene has CDR1 MNHEY and CDR2 SMNVEV (reference sequence). V dropped 3 bases and J dropped 0 bases, with 9 bases sitting between them. The CDR3 consists of 14 residues. CDR3 coding DNA: TGTGCCAGCAGTTTCGGACAGTTCTCCTACGAGCAGTACTTC. It translates to CASSFGQFSYEQYF.

The rearrangement uses TRBV11-2 and TRBJ2-7; a possible D gene is TRBD1 (6 bases). Germline V gives CDR1 SGHAT, CDR2 FQNNGV. The CDR3 totals 15 residues. With 5 bases removed from V and 6 bases from J, the gap between germline ends came to 20 bases. CDR3 in DNA: TGTGCCAGCAGCAAGAACAGGGTAGAGTATAGCGAGCAGTACTTC. Its translation is CASSKNRVEYSEQYF.

CDR3: CSASSPNEQFF. The CDR3 region has the DNA TGCAGTGCTAGTTCTCCCAATGAGCAGTTCTTC. The chain carries TRBV20-1 and TRBJ2-1; the D is unclear. The V and J ends lost 3 bases and 6 bases respectively, with 6 bases between them. The CDR3 runs to 11 residues. The V gene's germline CDR1 is DFQATT and CDR2 SNEGSKA (reference sequence).